A selection of T cell receptor beta chains follows, all from one sample in a study of shared clonotypes between healthy human individuals. Only in-frame clones appear in the TCRdb table, and some are missing; sequencing was by immunoSEQ multiplex PCR. The sample carries 1.6 million or so clones, around 95% recorded once. The source material was naive CD4+ T cells sorted from blood. The receptors originated from a man between 25 and 39 years old in good health. The CDR3 runs from the conserved cysteine through the conserved F or W. D genes are given only for firm matches. Not every row has a clone size; where given, it reads once, few, many or a size class.

TRBJ2-3	TRBV28	.	.	CASSWQGRTDTQYF	TGTGCCAGCAGTTGGCAGGGGCGAACAGATACGCAGTATTTT
TRBJ2-1	TRBV11-3	.	TRBD2	CASSSGTSSYNEQFF	TGTGCCAGCAGCTCCGGGACTAGCTCCTACAATGAGCAGTTCTTC
TRBJ1-2	TRBV18	.	.	CASSRAAGRNYGYTF	TGTGCCAGCTCACGGGCAGCGGGGAGAAACTATGGCTACACCTTC
TRBJ2-1	TRBV28	.	TRBD2	CASSTKSTSVRLHNEQFF	TGTGCCAGCAGTACGAAATCTACTAGCGTACGACTCCACAATGAGCAGTTCTTC
TRBJ2-5	TRBV5-1	.	.	CASSPGGGETQYF	TGCGCCAGCAGCCCCGGAGGGGGCGAGACCCAGTACTTC
TRBJ1-2	TRBV7-2	once	.	CASSLVGDIGYGYTF	TGTGCCAGCAGCTTAGTGGGTGACATCGGCTATGGCTACACCTTC
TRBJ2-7	TRBV5-4	.	.	CASSLVSVPDYEQYF	TGTGCCAGCAGCTTGGTATCAGTCCCAGACTACGAGCAGTACTTC
TRBJ2-7	TRBV7-6	.	.	CASSLVPGAHEQYF	TGTGCCAGCAGCTTAGTCCCGGGGGCGCACGAGCAGTACTTC
TRBJ1-3	TRBV5-5	.	.	CASSPRTGNTIYF	TGTGCCAGCAGCCCGCGTACTGGAAACACCATATATTTT
TRBJ1-4	TRBV2	.	.	CASRRGAGEKLFF	TGTGCCAGCAGGAGGGGGGCCGGGGAAAAACTGTTTTTT
TRBJ2-3	TRBV19	.	.	CASSVDSFYTQYF	TGTGCCAGTAGCGTAGACAGCTTTTATACGCAGTATTTT
TRBJ2-1	TRBV27	.	.	CASRGAGVFPEQFF	TGTGCCAGCAGGGGGGCAGGGGTTTTCCCTGAGCAGTTCTTC
TRBJ2-6	TRBV28	once	.	CASSPNLWGANVLTF	TGTGCCAGCAGTCCGAATCTGTGGGGGGCCAACGTCCTGACTTTC
TRBJ1-1	TRBV6-1	.	TRBD1	CASSVNRGDEAFF	TGTGCCAGCAGTGTCAACAGGGGTGATGAAGCTTTCTTT
TRBJ2-5	TRBV6-5	once	TRBD1	CASSYTRGRETQYF	TGTGCCAGCAGTTACACCAGGGGGCGAGAGACCCAGTACTTC
TRBJ2-5	TRBV5-4	.	.	CASSRPEVETQYF	TGTGCCAGCAGCCGACCCGAGGTGGAGACCCAGTACTTC
TRBJ2-7	TRBV7-2	.	.	CASSLGPAGLSYEQYF	TGTGCCAGCAGCTTAGGGCCAGCGGGCCTCTCCTACGAGCAGTACTTC
TRBJ2-1	TRBV9	.	TRBD2	CASSFGLAAYNEQFF	TGTGCCAGCAGTTTCGGACTAGCGGCCTACAATGAGCAGTTCTTC
TRBJ1-2	TRBV11-3	.	.	CASSSRLDGYTF	TGTGCCAGCAGCTCCCGCTTAGATGGCTACACCTTC
TRBJ2-7	TRBV7-6	.	.	CASSPSTTLYEQYF	TGTGCCAGCAGCCCGTCGACTACCTTGTACGAGCAGTACTTC
TRBJ1-4	TRBV5-4	.	.	CASSLLGVNEKLFF	TGTGCCAGCAGCTTATTGGGTGTAAATGAAAAACTGTTTTTT
TRBJ1-1	TRBV5-4	.	TRBD1	CASSASTGSGTEAFF	TGTGCCAGCAGCGCCTCGACAGGGAGTGGGACTGAAGCTTTCTTT
TRBJ2-6	TRBV15	.	.	CATSSPRVSGANVLTF	TGTGCCACCAGCAGTCCTCGGGTCTCTGGGGCCAACGTCCTGACTTTC
TRBJ2-7	TRBV7-2	.	.	CASSSRSLDYEQYF	TGTGCCAGCAGCTCGAGAAGCCTCGATTACGAGCAGTACTTC
TRBJ2-5	TRBV5-4	.	.	CASSLGPGTQETQYF	TGTGCCAGCAGCTTGGGCCCCGGGACACAAGAGACCCAGTACTTC
TRBJ2-1	TRBV11-2	.	TRBD2	CASSLGLDGGGTQFF	TGTGCCAGCAGCTTGGGCCTTGACGGGGGGGGAACCCAGTTCTTC
TRBJ2-5	TRBV19	.	.	CASSLNYQETQYF	TGTGCCAGTAGTCTTAACTACCAAGAGACCCAGTACTTC
TRBJ1-1	TRBV29-1	.	.	CSGGQNTEAFF	TGCAGCGGGGGACAAAACACTGAAGCTTTCTTT
TRBJ2-1	TRBV2	.	.	CASSEDERSYNEQFF	TGTGCCAGCAGTGAAGATGAGCGTAGTTACAATGAGCAGTTCTTC
TRBJ2-3	TRBV28	.	TRBD1	CASTSRLGQGNGPSTDTQYF	TGTGCCAGCACCTCCCGACTCGGACAGGGGAATGGGCCAAGCACAGATACGCAGTATTTT
TRBJ2-5	TRBV14	.	TRBD2	CASSPGPRTSGGFGETQYF	TGTGCCAGCAGCCCCGGCCCACGGACTAGCGGGGGGTTTGGAGAGACCCAGTACTTC
TRBJ1-1	TRBV10-3	.	.	CAIGGLNTEAFF	TGTGCCATCGGGGGACTGAACACTGAAGCTTTCTTT
TRBJ2-1	TRBV18	.	.	CASSREARRWSFF	TGTGCCAGCTCGCGGGAAGCGCGCCGGTGGTCGTTCTTC
TRBJ1-2	TRBV6-5	.	TRBD1	CASSYSAQGVGYTF	TGTGCCAGCAGTTACTCGGCCCAGGGGGTTGGCTACACCTTC
TRBJ2-2	TRBV7-3	.	.	CASSLTIDSGELFF	TGTGCCAGCAGCTTAACGATCGACAGCGGGGAGCTGTTTTTT
TRBJ2-5	TRBV9	.	TRBD2	CASSVIAGPSGTQYF	TGTGCCAGCAGCGTAATAGCGGGGCCGTCAGGGACCCAGTACTTC
TRBJ2-5	TRBV10-2	.	TRBD2	CASSEPIDGTSGSGRETQYF	TGCGCCAGCAGTGAGCCGATAGATGGGACTAGCGGGAGTGGGAGAGAGACCCAGTACTTC
TRBJ2-7	TRBV6-5	.	TRBD2	CASSYDWAGARYEQYF	TGTGCCAGCAGTTACGATTGGGCGGGAGCTAGGTACGAGCAGTACTTC
TRBJ2-7	TRBV2	.	.	CASSWRDIHEQYF	TGTGCCAGCAGCTGGAGGGACATCCACGAGCAGTACTTC
TRBJ1-2	TRBV15	.	.	CATSREVEDGYTF	TGTGCCACCAGCAGAGAAGTGGAGGATGGCTACACCTTC
TRBJ2-5	TRBV15	.	.	CATSRDRVGATETQYF	TGTGCCACCAGCAGAGATCGGGTAGGGGCGACGGAGACCCAGTACTTC
TRBJ2-7	TRBV5-6	.	.	CASSLRTVVSYEQYF	TGTGCCAGCAGCTTGAGGACAGTTGTCTCCTACGAGCAGTACTTC
TRBJ1-2	TRBV25-1	few	TRBD1	CASGVTGVTYGYTF	TGTGCCAGCGGGGTGACAGGGGTAACCTATGGCTACACCTTC
TRBJ1-1	TRBV18	.	.	CASSLKTGPGTEAFF	TGTGCCAGCTCACTCAAGACAGGACCTGGGACTGAAGCTTTCTTT
TRBJ1-2	TRBV6-5	.	.	CASSYVGGLYYGYTF	TGTGCCAGCAGTTACGTGGGCGGACTCTACTATGGCTACACCTTC
TRBJ2-5	TRBV10-3	.	TRBD1	CAISPRGQGSQETQYF	TGTGCCATCAGTCCCCGGGGACAGGGAAGTCAAGAGACCCAGTACTTC
TRBJ2-7	TRBV6-1	once	.	CASSEAHPAARSGDEQYF	TGTGCCAGCAGTGAAGCCCACCCCGCAGCCAGGAGTGGAGACGAGCAGTACTTC
TRBJ2-7	TRBV28	.	.	CASSTQGGGIYEQYF	TGTGCCAGCAGTACTCAGGGAGGGGGGATCTACGAGCAGTACTTC
TRBJ1-5	TRBV10-1	.	TRBD1	CASRAGSGTGVLAQHF	TGCGCCAGCAGGGCTGGTAGCGGGACAGGAGTGTTAGCCCAGCATTTT
TRBJ2-7	TRBV11-3	.	TRBD2	CASSLGGGLTYEQYF	TGTGCCAGCAGCCTCGGGGGAGGGTTGACCTACGAGCAGTACTTC